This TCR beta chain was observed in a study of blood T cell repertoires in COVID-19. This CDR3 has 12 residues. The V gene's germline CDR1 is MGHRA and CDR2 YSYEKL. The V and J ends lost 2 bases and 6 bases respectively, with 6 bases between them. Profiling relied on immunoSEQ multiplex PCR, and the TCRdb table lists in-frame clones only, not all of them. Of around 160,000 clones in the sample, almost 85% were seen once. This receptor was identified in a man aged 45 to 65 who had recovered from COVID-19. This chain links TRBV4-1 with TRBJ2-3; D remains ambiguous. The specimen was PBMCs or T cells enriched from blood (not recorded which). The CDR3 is CASSQNGDTQYF. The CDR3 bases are TGCGCCAGCAGCCAAAACGGGGATACGCAGTATTTT.